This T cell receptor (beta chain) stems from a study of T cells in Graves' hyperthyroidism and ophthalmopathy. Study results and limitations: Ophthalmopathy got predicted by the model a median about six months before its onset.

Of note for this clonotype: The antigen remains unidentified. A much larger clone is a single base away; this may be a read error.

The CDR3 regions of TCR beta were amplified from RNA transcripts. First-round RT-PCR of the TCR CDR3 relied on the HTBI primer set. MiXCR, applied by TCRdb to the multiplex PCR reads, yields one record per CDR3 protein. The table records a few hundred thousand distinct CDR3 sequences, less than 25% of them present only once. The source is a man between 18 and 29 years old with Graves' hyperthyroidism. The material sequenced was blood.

CDR3 sequence (DNA): TGTGCCTGTATCTTTGGGGCCCCGAACACTGAAGCTTTCTTT. Its translation: CACIFGAPNTEAFF. The rearrangement joins TRBV19 to TRBJ1-1, with D tentatively TRBD1 (5 bases). This CDR3 spans 14 amino acids. V was clipped by 11 bases and J by 1 base, with 17 bases between them. In germline, CDR1 is LNHDA, CDR2 SQIVND (reference sequence).